Sequencing of this TCR beta chain was carried out in a study of radiotherapy plus CTLA-4 blockade in lung cancer. Assay used: immunoSEQ multiplex PCR; TCRdb lists only in-frame clones, some missing. The sample has around 90,000 clones, 83% seen once. The CDR3 length is 15 residues. The ends were cut back, 1 base at V and 6 bases at J, with 12 bases in the middle. The germline gives CDR1 SGHTA, CDR2 FQGTGA. This sequence joins TRBV7-3 and TRBJ2-2; D is undetermined. The sequence was obtained from a human donor with non-small cell lung cancer who had stable disease on radiotherapy plus ipilimumab. This specimen was peripheral blood, taken from a patient treated with radiotherapy plus ipilimumab. The CDR3 loop is CASSLNPAGPGELFF. The CDR3 DNA follows: TGTGCCAGCAGCTTAAATCCAGCCGGCCCCGGGGAGCTGTTTTTT. Using reference TRBV7-3 and TRBJ2-2 for the parts outside the CDR3, the full variable domain is GAGVSQTPSNKVTEKGKYVELRCDPISGHTALYWYRQSLGQGPEFLIYFQGTGAADDSGLPNDRFFAVRPEGSVSTLKIQRTERGDSAVYLCASSLNPAGPGELFFGEGSRLTVL.